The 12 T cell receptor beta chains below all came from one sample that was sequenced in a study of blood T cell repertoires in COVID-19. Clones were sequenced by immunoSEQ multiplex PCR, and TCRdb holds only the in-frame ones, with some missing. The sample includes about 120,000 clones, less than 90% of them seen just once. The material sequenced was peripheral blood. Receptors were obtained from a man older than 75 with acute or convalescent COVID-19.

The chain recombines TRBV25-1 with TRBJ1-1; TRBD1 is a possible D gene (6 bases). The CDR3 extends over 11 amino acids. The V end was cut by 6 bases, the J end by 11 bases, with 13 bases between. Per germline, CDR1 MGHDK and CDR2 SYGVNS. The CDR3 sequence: CASRSQGKAFF. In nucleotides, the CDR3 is TGTGCCAGCAGGTCGCAGGGGAAGGCTTTCTTT. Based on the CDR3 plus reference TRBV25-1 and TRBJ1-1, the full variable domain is EADIYQTPRYLVIGTGKKITLECSQTMGHDKMYWYQQDPGMELHLIHYSYGVNSTEKGDLSSESTVSRIRTEHFPLTLESARPSHTSQYLCASRSQGKAFFGQGTRLTVV.

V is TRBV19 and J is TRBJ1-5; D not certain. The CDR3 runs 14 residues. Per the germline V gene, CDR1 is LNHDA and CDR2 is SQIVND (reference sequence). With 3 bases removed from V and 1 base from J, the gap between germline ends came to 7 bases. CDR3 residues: CASSMRESNQPQHF. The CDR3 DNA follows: TGTGCCAGTAGTATGCGGGAGAGCAATCAGCCCCAGCATTTT. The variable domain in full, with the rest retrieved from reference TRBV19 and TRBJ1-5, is DGGITQSPKYLFRKEGQNVTLSCEQNLNHDAMYWYRQDPGQGLRLIYYSQIVNDFQKGDIAEGYSVSREKKESFPLTVTSAQKNPTAFYLCASSMRESNQPQHFGDGTRLSIL.

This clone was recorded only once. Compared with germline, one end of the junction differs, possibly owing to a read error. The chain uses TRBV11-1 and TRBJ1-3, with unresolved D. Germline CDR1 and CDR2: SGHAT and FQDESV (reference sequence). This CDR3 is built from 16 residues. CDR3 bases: TGTGCCAGCAGCTTTTCACAGCCCGCCTCTGGGAACACCATATATTTT. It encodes CASSFSQPASGNTIYF.

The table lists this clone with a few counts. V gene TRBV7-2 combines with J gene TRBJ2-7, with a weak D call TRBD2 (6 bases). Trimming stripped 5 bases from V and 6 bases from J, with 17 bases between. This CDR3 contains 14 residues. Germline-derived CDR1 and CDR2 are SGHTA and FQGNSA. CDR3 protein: CASSPPGGTFEQYF. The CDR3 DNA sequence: TGTGCCAGCAGCCCCCCGGGCGGGACGTTCGAGCAGTACTTC.

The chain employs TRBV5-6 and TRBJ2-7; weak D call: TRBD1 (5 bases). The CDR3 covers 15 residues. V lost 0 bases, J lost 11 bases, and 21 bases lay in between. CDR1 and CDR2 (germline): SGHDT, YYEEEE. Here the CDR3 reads CASSLDHGQGEGEYF. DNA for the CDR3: TGTGCCAGCAGCTTGGACCACGGCCAGGGCGAAGGGGAGTACTTC.

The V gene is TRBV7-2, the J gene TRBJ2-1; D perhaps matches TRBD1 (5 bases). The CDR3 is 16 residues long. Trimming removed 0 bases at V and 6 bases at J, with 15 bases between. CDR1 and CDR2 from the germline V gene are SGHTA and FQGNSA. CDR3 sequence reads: CASSLAWQGLVNEQFF. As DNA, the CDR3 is TGTGCCAGCAGCTTAGCGTGGCAGGGTTTGGTCAATGAGCAGTTCTTC.

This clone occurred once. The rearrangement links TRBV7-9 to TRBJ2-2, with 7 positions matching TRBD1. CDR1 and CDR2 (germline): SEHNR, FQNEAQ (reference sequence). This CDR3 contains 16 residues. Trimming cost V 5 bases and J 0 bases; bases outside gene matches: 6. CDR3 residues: CASSPPGTANTGELFF. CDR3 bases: TGTGCCAGCAGCCCCCCCGGGACAGCGAACACCGGGGAGCTGTTTTTT.

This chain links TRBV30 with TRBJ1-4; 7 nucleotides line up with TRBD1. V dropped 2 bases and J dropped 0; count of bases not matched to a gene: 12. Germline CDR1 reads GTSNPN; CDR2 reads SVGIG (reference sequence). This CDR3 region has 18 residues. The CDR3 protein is CAWSQGVRGFATNEKLFF. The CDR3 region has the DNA TGTGCCTGGAGTCAGGGGGTGAGGGGCTTCGCAACTAATGAAAAACTGTTTTTT.

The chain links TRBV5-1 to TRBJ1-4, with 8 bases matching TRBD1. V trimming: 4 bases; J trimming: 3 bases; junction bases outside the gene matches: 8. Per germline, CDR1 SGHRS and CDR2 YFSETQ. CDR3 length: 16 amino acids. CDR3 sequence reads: CASSTGQGTSNEKLFF. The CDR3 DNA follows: TGCGCCAGCAGCACCGGACAGGGAACTTCTAATGAAAAACTGTTTTTT.

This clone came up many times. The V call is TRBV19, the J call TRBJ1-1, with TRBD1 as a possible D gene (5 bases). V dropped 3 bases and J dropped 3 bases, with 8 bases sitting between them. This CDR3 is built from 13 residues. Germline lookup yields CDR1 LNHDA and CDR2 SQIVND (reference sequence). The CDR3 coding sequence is TGTGCCAGTAGTATTGGGGCAGACACTGAAGCTTTCTTT. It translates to CASSIGADTEAFF.

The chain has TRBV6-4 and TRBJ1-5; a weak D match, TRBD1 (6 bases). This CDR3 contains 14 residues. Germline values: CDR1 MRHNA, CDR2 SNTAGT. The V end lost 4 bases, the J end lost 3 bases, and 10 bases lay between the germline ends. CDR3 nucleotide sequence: TGTGCCAGCAGTGTTTCAGGGGACAATCAGCCCCAGCATTTT. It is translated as CASSVSGDNQPQHF.

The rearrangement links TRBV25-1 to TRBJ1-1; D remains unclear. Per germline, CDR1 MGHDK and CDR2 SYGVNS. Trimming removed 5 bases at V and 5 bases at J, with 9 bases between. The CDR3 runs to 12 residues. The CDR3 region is CASSPGYTEAFF. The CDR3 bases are TGTGCCAGCAGTCCGGGGTATACTGAAGCTTTCTTT.